The text below deals with one T cell receptor (beta chain). The data were taken from a study of technical replicates of blood from several donors. Libraries were prepared by immunoSEQ multiplex PCR; TCRdb keeps only in-frame clonotypes and omits some of them. The profile shows 60,000 to 80,000 clones, 92% of them singletons. V lost 5 bases, J lost 0 bases, and 21 bases stayed unmatched. The CDR3 is 22 amino acids. CDR1 SGHTA and CDR2 FQGTGA come from the germline V gene. This sequence originates from a human donor in good health. What was sequenced was T cells isolated from PBMCs. The V gene is TRBV7-3, the J gene TRBJ2-3; 12 bases line up with TRBD2. The DNA for the CDR3 is TGTGCCAGCAGCCAGCCTAGCGGGAGGGCCAGTTTACTAACTTCTAGCACAGATACGCAGTATTTT. It specifies CASSQPSGRASLLTSSTDTQYF.